This T cell receptor beta chain emerged from a study of T cell repertoires in aging, cancer and after chemotherapy. For the study at large: Donors were grouped into six age bands spanning 30 or younger through 70 or older.

On this clonotype itself: Its matching antigen is unknown.

Overall study findings and caveats: Median generation probability rose over the chemotherapy interval in each cancer cohort, suggesting rebound thymic output.

TCR beta rearrangements were amplified from peripheral blood genomic DNA. Rearranged V-D-J TRB sequences were amplified with a mixed TRB-A/B primer pool. MiXCR, run by TCRdb on the multiplex PCR reads, gives a single entry per CDR3 protein. This sample yields several thousand distinct CDR3 sequences, of which around 59% are seen a single time; around 3.8% belongs to the top ten. This CDR3 region has 13 residues. Germline-derived CDR1 and CDR2 are DFQATT and SNEGSKA (reference sequence). Trimming stripped 2 bases from V and 6 bases from J, with 13 bases between. The V and J genes are TRBV20-1 and TRBJ1-1; D is unclear. The sample was blood. This clonotype was obtained from a human donor with a solid tumor. Here the CDR3 DNA reads TGCAGTGCTAGAATGACGGGAATCGCTGAAGCTTTCTTT. Protein product: CSARMTGIAEAFF.